These T cell receptor beta chains were read from a single sample in a study of T cell changes during pregnancy in multiple sclerosis. Some clones are missing from TCRdb's copy, which holds only in-frame ones; the method was immunoSEQ multiplex PCR. Among under 70,000 clones, less than 95% were seen once, and the ten largest hold 5.5% to 8%. This material consisted of peripheral blood, taken in the third trimester of pregnancy. The receptors were gathered from a female donor in good health, enrolled as a control in a pregnancy study. Both conserved end residues are part of each CDR3. D genes are given only for firm matches. The size field is filled for only some rows; it gives once, few, many or a size class.

TGTGCCAGCAGCTCCTCTTCGGGCTACGAGCAGTACTTC CASSSSSGYEQYF TRBJ2-7 TRBV9 . .
TGTGCCTGGAGTCGGCTAGCGGCGAACACCGGGGAGCTGTTTTTT CAWSRLAANTGELFF TRBJ2-2 TRBV30 . TRBD2
TGTGCCTGGAGGAGACAGCAGAACACTGAAGCTTTCTTT CAWRRQQNTEAFF TRBJ1-1 TRBV30 . .
TGCAGCGTTGATGGGTACAGGGATGAAGCTTTCTTT CSVDGYRDEAFF TRBJ1-1 TRBV29-1 few .
TGTGCCGCCGGGCGGAGGGGCAGCGATGAGCAGTTCTTC CAAGRRGSDEQFF TRBJ2-1 TRBV11-3 . .
TGTGCCAGCAGCCGCAGGACAGGGGGCCCTCAAGAGACCCAGTACTTC CASSRRTGGPQETQYF TRBJ2-5 TRBV7-9 . TRBD1
TGCGCCAGCAGCCTGGGAGCGGGGGGTGCCTACGAGCAGTACTTC CASSLGAGGAYEQYF TRBJ2-7 TRBV5-1 . TRBD2
TGTGCCAGTAGCCCCGACACCTACGAGCAGTACTTC CASSPDTYEQYF TRBJ2-7 TRBV19 . .
TGTGCCAGCTCACCACTGGGACACCCCTCGGAAGCTTTCTTT CASSPLGHPSEAFF TRBJ1-1 TRBV18 . .
TGTGCCAGCAGCCCTACCACAGATACGCAGTATTTT CASSPTTDTQYF TRBJ2-3 TRBV13 . .
TGTGCCAGCAGTGGACTAGCCCGGGAGACCCAGTACTTC CASSGLARETQYF TRBJ2-5 TRBV6-1 . TRBD2
TGTGCCAGCAGCTTTTTTGTGGAGCGGAAGACCCAGTACTTC CASSFFVERKTQYF TRBJ2-5 TRBV7-9 . .
TGTGCCAGCAGTGACCGGGACAGGGTAGACTATGGCTACACCTTC CASSDRDRVDYGYTF TRBJ1-2 TRBV27 . TRBD1
TGCGCCAGCAGCCAAGATCCTAGCGGGAGCGCCTACGAGCAGTACTTC CASSQDPSGSAYEQYF TRBJ2-7 TRBV4-1 . TRBD2
TGTGCCAGTAGTAAAGACGTGGAGGGTGGAAAGTCCTACAATGAGCAGTTCTTC CASSKDVEGGKSYNEQFF TRBJ2-1 TRBV19 . .
TGTGCCAGCAGCCAACCTACAGGACCTTCTAACTATGGCTACACCTTC CASSQPTGPSNYGYTF TRBJ1-2 TRBV6-6 . .
TGCAGTGCTAGTCTTAACAATGAGCAGTTCTTC CSASLNNEQFF TRBJ2-1 TRBV20-1 . .
TGCGCCAGCAGCTTATCCGGGATTGGCTACACCTTC CASSLSGIGYTF TRBJ1-2 TRBV7-2 . .
TGTGCCAGCAGTTATGGGGACAGGGGAGGCTACGAGCAGTACTTC CASSYGDRGGYEQYF TRBJ2-7 TRBV6-5 . TRBD1
TGTGCCAGCAGTTCCACCGACAGGGGGCTGAGGTATGGCTACACCTTC CASSSTDRGLRYGYTF TRBJ1-2 TRBV27 . TRBD1
TGTGCCAGCTCACCCCCGAGCGATGCCACAGGAACCCAGTACTTC CASSPPSDATGTQYF TRBJ2-5 TRBV18 . .
TGTGCCAGCAGGCGACAGGGGGCAACGACTGAAGCTTTCTTT CASRRQGATTEAFF TRBJ1-1 TRBV6-5 . TRBD1
TGTGCCAGCAGCTACGGACAGGTCCAAGAGACCCAGTACTTC CASSYGQVQETQYF TRBJ2-5 TRBV7-9 . TRBD1
TGTGCCAGCCAGACCGGGACAGACACCGGGGAGCTGTTTTTT CASQTGTDTGELFF TRBJ2-2 TRBV6-6 . TRBD1
TGTGCCAGCAGTTTACAGGGCTCCTACTACGAGCAGTACTTC CASSLQGSYYEQYF TRBJ2-7 TRBV6-5 . .
TGTGCCAGCACCGACGCGGGAGGCTACAATGAGCAGTTCTTC CASTDAGGYNEQFF TRBJ2-1 TRBV5-5 once TRBD2
TGTGCCAGCAGTCCGCTAGCGGGAGGACTCTTCTTC CASSPLAGGLFF TRBJ2-1 TRBV27 . TRBD2
TGTGCCATCAGAGCCCGGGACTTCCCCTACGAGCAGTACTTC CAIRARDFPYEQYF TRBJ2-7 TRBV10-3 . .
TGTGCCAGCAGTCCCCGAGGTAGCGGCCTTAGCACAGATACGCAGTATTTT CASSPRGSGLSTDTQYF TRBJ2-3 TRBV27 . .
TGCGCCAGCAGCCAAGATCGTACAGCGGGGGTCTATAATACGCAGTATTTT CASSQDRTAGVYNTQYF TRBJ2-3 TRBV4-3 . TRBD2
TGTGCCACCAGCACAGGGACTAACGGCTACAATGAGCAGTTCTTC CATSTGTNGYNEQFF TRBJ2-1 TRBV15 . TRBD2
TGTGCCAGCAGCCCCGGGACAATGGATGGCTACACCTTC CASSPGTMDGYTF TRBJ1-2 TRBV11-2 . .
TGTGCCAGCAGCTTGCTAGCGGGAGGATCAGATACGCAGTATTTT CASSLLAGGSDTQYF TRBJ2-3 TRBV5-6 once TRBD2
TGTGCCAGCAGTTTCGGAGGGTGGTCCGAGACCCAGTACTTC CASSFGGWSETQYF TRBJ2-5 TRBV27 once .
TGCGCCAGCAGCCCGGGGACAGGGGTTAATGAAAAACTGTTTTTT CASSPGTGVNEKLFF TRBJ1-4 TRBV5-1 . TRBD1
TGCAGCGTCTCGACAGGGGGGTACGAGCAGTACTTC CSVSTGGYEQYF TRBJ2-7 TRBV29-1 . TRBD1
TGTGCCAGCAGCACCAGGTGGGGCAATCAGCCCCAGCATTTT CASSTRWGNQPQHF TRBJ1-5 TRBV6-5 . .
TGTGCCAGCAGTGAATGGGACTCCGTTTCCGAAAAACTGTTTTTT CASSEWDSVSEKLFF TRBJ1-4 TRBV25-1 . .
TGTGCCAGCAGAGGGGGGGACCGCCGTCAGCCCCAGCATTTT CASRGGDRRQPQHF TRBJ1-5 TRBV28 . .
TGTGCCTGGAGTGTGGGGCTGGACTATGGCTACACCTTC CAWSVGLDYGYTF TRBJ1-2 TRBV30 . .
TGCGCCAGCACTGAGGACAACACAGATACGCAGTATTTT CASTEDNTDTQYF TRBJ2-3 TRBV5-1 . .
TGCGCCAGCAGCCCCGGCCAGGGCCAAGATACGCAGTATTTT CASSPGQGQDTQYF TRBJ2-3 TRBV4-3 . .
TGTGCCAGCAGCCCAGAGCAGGCGGGCGGCCAGCCCCAGCATTTT CASSPEQAGGQPQHF TRBJ1-5 TRBV7-2 . .
TGTGCCAGCAGCCAGGGTCCCCTCACCTACGAGCAGTACTTC CASSQGPLTYEQYF TRBJ2-7 TRBV7-8 . .
TGCGCCAGCAGCCCGGGGGTCGGCTCGATGAACACTGAAGCTTTCTTT CASSPGVGSMNTEAFF TRBJ1-1 TRBV5-1 . .
TGTGCCAGCAGCCCTCACAGGTCAGGGTTAGCTTTCTTT CASSPHRSGLAFF TRBJ1-1 TRBV14 few .
TGTGCCAGCAGTTACCGACAGTTCAATCAGCCCCAGCATTTT CASSYRQFNQPQHF TRBJ1-5 TRBV6-6 . .
TGTGCCACCACAGGCTCTGGAAACACCATATATTTT CATTGSGNTIYF TRBJ1-3 TRBV6-6 . .
TGCACCAGCAGCCAACCCCGCGAAGTCACAGATACGCAGTATTTT CTSSQPREVTDTQYF TRBJ2-3 TRBV1 . .
TGTGCCAGCAGACAGGGGAACACTGAAGCTTTCTTT CASRQGNTEAFF TRBJ1-1 TRBV6-6 . .
TGTGCCAGCAGAAACCCTAACAGGGTCGAGGGGAGTGGCTACACCTTC CASRNPNRVEGSGYTF TRBJ1-2 TRBV9 . .
TGCGCCAGCAGCCCTGACAGTAGCAATCAGCCCCAGCATTTT CASSPDSSNQPQHF TRBJ1-5 TRBV5-1 . .
TGTGCCTGGAGTGTACCCTGGACAGGGAAAGGCACTAATGAAAAACTGTTTTTT CAWSVPWTGKGTNEKLFF TRBJ1-4 TRBV30 . TRBD1
TGTGCCAGCAGCTTAGTGGGGGCCGGGACAGATAATTCACCCCTCCACTTT CASSLVGAGTDNSPLHF TRBJ1-6 TRBV11-3 . TRBD1